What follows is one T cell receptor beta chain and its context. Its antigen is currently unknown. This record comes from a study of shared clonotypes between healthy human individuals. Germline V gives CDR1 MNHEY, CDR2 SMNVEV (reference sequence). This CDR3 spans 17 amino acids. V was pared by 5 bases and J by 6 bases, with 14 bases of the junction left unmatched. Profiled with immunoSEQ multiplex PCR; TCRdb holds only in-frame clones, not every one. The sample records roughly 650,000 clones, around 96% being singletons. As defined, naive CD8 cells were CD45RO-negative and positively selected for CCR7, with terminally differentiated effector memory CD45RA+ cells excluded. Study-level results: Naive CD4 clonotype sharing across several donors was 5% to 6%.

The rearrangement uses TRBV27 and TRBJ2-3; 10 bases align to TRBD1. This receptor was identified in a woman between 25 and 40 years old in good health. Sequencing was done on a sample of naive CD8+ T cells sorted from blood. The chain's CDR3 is CASSQRGTGVGFDTQYF. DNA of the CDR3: TGTGCCAGCAGTCAAAGAGGGACAGGGGTCGGCTTCGATACGCAGTATTTT.